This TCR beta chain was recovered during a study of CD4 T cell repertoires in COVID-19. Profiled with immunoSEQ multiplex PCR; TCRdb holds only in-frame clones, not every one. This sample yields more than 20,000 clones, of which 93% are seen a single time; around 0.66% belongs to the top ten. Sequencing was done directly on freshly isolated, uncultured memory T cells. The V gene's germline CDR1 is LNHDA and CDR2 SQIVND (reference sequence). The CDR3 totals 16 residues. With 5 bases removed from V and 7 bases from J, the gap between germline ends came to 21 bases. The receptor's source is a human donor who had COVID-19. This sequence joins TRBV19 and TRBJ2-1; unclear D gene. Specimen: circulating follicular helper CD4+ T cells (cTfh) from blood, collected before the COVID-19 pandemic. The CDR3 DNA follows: TGTGCCAGTAGTCCCCCGAGTGGTGGGCTCGATAATGAGCAGTTCTTC. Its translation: CASSPPSGGLDNEQFF.